These 18 T cell receptor beta chains were all obtained from the same sample, sequenced in a study of T cells in Graves' hyperthyroidism and ophthalmopathy. Amplified TCR beta CDR3 regions came from RNA transcripts. The HTBI primer set was used in a first-round RT-PCR of the TCR CDR3. TCRdb redid the calling of the multiplex PCR reads with MiXCR, one entry per CDR3 protein. The sample yields about 480,000 distinct CDR3 sequences, 14% seen once. The sequenced material came from blood. Source of these receptors: a woman aged 18-30 years with Graves' hyperthyroidism.

This clonotype was seen at least ten times. This chain joins TRBV19 and TRBJ2-7; TRBD2 aligns across 9 bases. V lost 11 bases, J lost 7 bases, and 15 bases stayed unmatched. Per germline, CDR1 LNHDA and CDR2 SQIVND (reference sequence). The CDR3 has 14 residues. CDR3 loop: CASGGREGLEEQYF. The CDR3 DNA is TGTGCCTCCGGGGGGCGGGAGGGCCTTGAAGAGCAGTACTTC.

This clonotype occurred many times. The CDR3 sequence is CASSLELATREETQYF. The DNA of the CDR3 is TGTGCCAGCAGCTTAGAACTAGCGACCCGAGAAGAGACCCAGTACTTC. The gene calls are TRBV7-9 and TRBJ2-5; 7 positions agree with TRBD2. Germline CDR1 is SEHNR and CDR2 is FQNEAQ (reference sequence). The CDR3 runs 16 residues. The J segment lost 3 bases and the V segment lost 1 base, leaving 8 bases of the junction unmatched.

The chain has TRBV5-1 and TRBJ2-1; D may be TRBD2 (5 bases). The CDR3 totals 13 residues. The V gene lost 4 bases and the J gene lost 10 bases, with 15 bases spanning the gap. CDR1 SGHRS and CDR2 YFSETQ come from the germline V gene. CDR3 sequence: CASSVGEGIEQFF. CDR3 coding DNA: TGCGCCAGCAGCGTCGGGGAAGGCATCGAGCAGTTCTTC.

This clonotype came up many times. The V call is TRBV18, the J call TRBJ2-1, with 12 nucleotides matching TRBD2. Per germline, CDR1 KGHSH and CDR2 LQKENI. The V segment lost 6 bases and the J segment 2 bases; nucleotides outside the gene matches: 5. This CDR3 spans 16 amino acids. The CDR3 sequence is CASSSSGRGPYNEQFF. The CDR3 DNA is TGTGCCAGCTCGTCTAGCGGGAGGGGCCCCTACAATGAGCAGTTCTTC.

The chain carries TRBV7-3 and TRBJ1-1; D not certain. The length of the CDR3 is 15 residues. Trimming removed 4 bases at V and 1 base at J, with 13 bases between. The V gene's germline CDR1 is SGHTA and CDR2 FQGTGA. The DNA for the CDR3 is TGTGCCAGCAGCTCTAAAAGCGGGCGGAACACTGAAGCTTTCTTT. Its translation is CASSSKSGRNTEAFF.

For this clonotype: The junction departs from germline at one end; a sequencing error may be responsible. V is TRBV10-3 and J is TRBJ2-1; D is undetermined. Germline V gives CDR1 ENHRY, CDR2 SYGVKD. CDR3 size: 14 residues. The chain's CDR3 is CAISESDFYNEQSF. CDR3 nucleotides: TGTGCCATCAGTGAGTCTGACTTCTACAATGAGCAGTCCTTC.

The chain uses TRBV3-1 and TRBJ2-3, with 7 positions matching TRBD2. Germline-derived CDR1 and CDR2 are LGHDT and YNNKEL (reference sequence). The CDR3 extends over 14 amino acids. The J segment lost 5 bases and the V segment lost 3 bases, leaving 5 bases of the junction unmatched. The CDR3 spells CASSHGTKRDTQYF. CDR3 DNA sequence: TGTGCCAGCAGCCACGGGACTAAGCGAGATACGCAGTATTTT.

This clonotype was seen at least ten times. The rearrangement links TRBV7-9 to TRBJ2-7; D not certain. V lost 5 bases to trimming and J lost 1 base, with 12 bases between them. Germline values: CDR1 SEHNR, CDR2 FQNEAQ (reference sequence). The CDR3 runs 14 residues. For the CDR3, the DNA is TGTGCCAGCAGCGCCTTTACCACTTCCTACGAGCAGTACGTC. Translating it yields CASSAFTTSYEQYV.

The chain uses TRBV29-1 and TRBJ2-6; 8 nucleotides agree with TRBD1. Germline CDR1 and CDR2: SQVTM and ANQGSEA. The CDR3 is 17 amino acids. Germline trimming cut 4 bases from V and 1 base from J; bases unmatched to any gene: 9. The CDR3 region has the DNA TGCAGCGTTGGCCCAGGGGGCGAGTGGTCTGGGGCCAACGTCCTGACTTTC. Translated, it gives CSVGPGGEWSGANVLTF. The whole variable domain, remainder taken from reference TRBV29-1 and TRBJ2-6, is SAVISQKPSRDICQRGTSLTIQCQVDSQVTMMFWYRQQPGQSLTLIATANQGSEATYESGFVIDKFPISRPNLTFSTLTVSNMSPEDSSIYLCSVGPGGEWSGANVLTFGAGSRLTVL.

This clonotype appeared many times. The chain joins TRBV6-1 to TRBJ1-2; a weak D match, TRBD1 (6 bases). Germline V gene sequence: CDR1 MNHNS, CDR2 SASEGT. V lost 5 bases and J 2 bases, leaving 18 bases between the germline ends. This CDR3 contains 16 residues. The CDR3: CASSKKGQPSNYGYTF. CDR3 nucleotide sequence: TGTGCCAGCAGTAAGAAGGGACAACCTTCCAACTATGGCTACACCTTC.

This clonotype was counted many times. The V call is TRBV11-2, the J call TRBJ1-2; unclear D gene. The CDR3 is 14 amino acids. Germline values: CDR1 SGHAT, CDR2 FQNNGV. V was trimmed by 1 base and J by 1 base, leaving 7 bases between them. CDR3 nucleotides: TGTGCCAGCAGCTTAGCGGTAATTAACTATGGCTACACCTTC. Translating it yields CASSLAVINYGYTF.

With regard to this clonotype: This may be a read error, as it is one base from a much larger clone. The chain is built from TRBV29-1 and TRBJ2-5; tentative D call: TRBD1 (6 bases). Germline CDR1 is SQVTM and CDR2 is ANQGSEA. V was cut by 4 bases and J by 2 bases, with 17 bases left in between. The CDR3 is 15 amino acids. CDR3 sequence reads: CSVGLGARVQETQYF. The CDR3 nucleotides read TGCAGCGTTGGTTTGGGGGCCAGAGTACAAGAGACCCAGTACTTC.

This clonotype was counted many times. The V and J genes are TRBV18 and TRBJ2-5; D not certain. The germline V and J ends were trimmed by 1 base and 5 bases, with 8 bases remaining between them. The germline V gene has CDR1 KGHSH and CDR2 LQKENI. The CDR3 contains 13 residues. CDR3 DNA: TGTGCCAGCTCACCACAGGGCTGGGAGACCCAGTACTTC. Translating it yields CASSPQGWETQYF.

This clonotype was picked up many times. The V gene is TRBV10-3, the J gene TRBJ2-5; TRBD1 aligns across 11 bases. The trim removed 6 bases at V and 3 bases at J, leaving 6 bases unmatched. The CDR3 has 15 amino acids. CDR1 and CDR2 from the germline V gene are ENHRY and SYGVKD. CDR3 nucleotides: TGTGCCATCAGCCTGGACAGGGGGCGAGAAGAGACCCAGTACTTC. Its translation is CAISLDRGREETQYF.

In its sample, this clonotype was seen many times. This chain joins TRBV19 and TRBJ1-1; no reliable D call. The CDR3 loop spans 13 amino acids. Germline values: CDR1 LNHDA, CDR2 SQIVND (reference sequence). Trimming shortened V by 8 bases and J by 3 bases, and 13 bases separated the two germline ends. For the CDR3, the DNA is TGTGCCAGTGGGGTTTACTCCTACACTGAAGCTTTCTTT. Its protein is CASGVYSYTEAFF.

This clonotype was observed a few times. The chain employs TRBV6-5 and TRBJ2-7, with no clear D. This CDR3 is built from 13 residues. Trimming stripped 3 bases from V and 4 bases from J, with 10 bases between. In germline, CDR1 is MNHEY, CDR2 SVGAGI. CDR3 DNA: TGTGCCAGCAGTTATGGGCCGCAATACGAGCAGTACGTC. Amino acids: CASSYGPQYEQYV.

This clonotype appeared many times. The V gene is TRBV6-5, the J gene TRBJ1-5; weak D call: TRBD1 (6 bases). This CDR3 is built from 16 residues. Trimming cost V 0 bases and J 6 bases, with 15 bases left between them. Germline V CDR1 and CDR2: MNHEY, SVGAGI. The CDR3 sequence: CASSYSRVGAGQPQHF. The CDR3 nucleotides are TGTGCCAGCAGTTACTCGAGAGTGGGGGCGGGTCAGCCCCAGCATTTT.

This clonotype occurred many times. This rearrangement joins TRBV30 to TRBJ1-1; D ambiguous. V lost 0 bases and J lost 3, with 14 bases in between. Looked up from germline, CDR1 is GTSNPN and CDR2 is SVGIG (reference sequence). CDR3 length: 15 amino acids. The CDR3 spells CAWSVRPGGDTEAFF. The CDR3 DNA reads TGTGCCTGGAGTGTACGTCCAGGCGGGGACACTGAAGCTTTCTTT.